The entry below gives a single TCR beta chain sequence along with its context. Its target is not known. Assay used: immunoSEQ multiplex PCR; TCRdb lists only in-frame clones, some missing. The sample has some 21,000 clones; 90% to 95% are singletons. This sample is part of a study of PD-1 blockade in classical Hodgkin lymphoma. Study findings and constraints: Newly diagnosed patients reportedly had lower baseline TCR diversity than healthy donors. Nothing has yet pinned down what causes the repertoire differences, possibly disease activity or prior therapy.

Time point here: newly diagnosed, previously untreated cHL patient sample. Comparison used PBMCs from newly diagnosed, untreated classical Hodgkin lymphoma. Germline V gene sequence: CDR1 SQVTM, CDR2 ANQGSEA. This CDR3 spans 10 amino acids. V gave up 8 bases and J gave up 6 bases, with 10 bases separating them. The sequenced sample was peripheral blood mononuclear cells (PBMCs). The sequence was obtained from a human donor with classical Hodgkin lymphoma. The chain has TRBV29-1 and TRBJ2-5; no clear D. The CDR3 DNA reads TGCAGCATTTCGAGGAAGACCCAGTACTTC. Amino acids: CSISRKTQYF.